This TCR beta chain appears in the sequencing data of a study of T cell responses to AZD1222 COVID-19 vaccine. Study-level points and caveats: Clonal diversity was possibly underestimated; the donors were predominantly white British and more often female. Baseline serology detected seropositivity in only six AZD1222 recipients.

Sequenced by immunoSEQ multiplex PCR; TCRdb stores in-frame clones only, minus some. There are around 110,000 clones in the sample; 88% occur only once, and approximately 9.6% lies in the top ten. Of note for this clone: Antigen unknown.

The CDR3 loop spans 13 amino acids. The germline V gene encodes CDR1 MGHDK and CDR2 SYGVNS. With V trimmed by 8 bases and J by 2 bases, 2 bases remained unmatched. This TCR was sampled from an adult in good health. Sequenced here: peripheral blood, sampled on day 0 of AZD1222 vaccination. This chain links TRBV25-1 with TRBJ2-3, with 9 bases matching TRBD2. CDR3 residues: CASRTSVTDTQYF. Written as DNA, the CDR3 is TGTGCCAGCCGGACTAGCGTCACAGATACGCAGTATTTT.